The 23 T cell receptor beta chains below come from one sample, sequenced in a study of T cell repertoires in cytomegalovirus infection. Antigens of these TCRs are unknown. MiXCR, run by TCRdb on the reads, gives a single entry per CDR3 protein. Of fewer than 1,000,000 distinct CDR3 sequences listed, approximately 31% are singletons. This sample comprised cultured CD8+ T cells from PBMCs, obtained from culture after CMV antigen stimulation. The receptors were sampled from a human donor in good health (CMV status not recorded). Some clones in this sample may be carry-over from other donors' samples.

This chain connects TRBV2 to TRBJ2-3; tentatively, D is TRBD1 (5 bases). CDR1 and CDR2 (germline): SNHLY, FYNNEI. The CDR3 is 12 amino acids. The CDR3 DNA reads as TGTGGAAAGGGGAACTTAATAGATACGCAGTATTTT. Translated: CGKGNLIDTQYF.

The V call is TRBV24-1, the J call TRBJ2-2; 9 bases line up with TRBD1. In germline, CDR1 is KGHDR, CDR2 SFDVKD. The CDR3 has 20 amino acids. The V gene end was trimmed by 4 bases and the J gene end by 4 bases; junction bases not matched to a gene: 18. This chain's CDR3 is CATSDPPPLRTGASTGELFF. DNA for the CDR3: TGTGCCACCAGTGACCCACCACCACTTCGGACAGGGGCATCCACCGGGGAGCTGTTTTTT.

This clonotype was observed a few times. Here the CDR3 DNA reads TGTGCCAGCAGCTATGAGACAGGGCCTAATGAAAAACTGTTTTTT. Translation gives CASSYETGPNEKLFF. The V call is TRBV7-6, the J call TRBJ1-4, with TRBD1 identical over 7 bases. The CDR3 loop spans 15 amino acids. From germline, CDR1 is SGHVS and CDR2 FNYEAQ. V shed 4 bases, J shed 3 bases, and the junction held 5 bases outside the gene matches.

The CDR3 loop reads CASSRVEAKFETQYF. The CDR3 nucleotides are TGTGCCAGCAGCCGGGTCGAGGCGAAGTTCGAGACCCAGTACTTC. J is TRBJ2-5 and V is TRBV28; no clear D. V lost 6 bases, J lost 5 bases, and 19 bases lay in between. Per the germline V gene, CDR1 is MDHEN and CDR2 is SYDVKM. This CDR3 is 15 amino acids long.

This clonotype was found a few times. For the CDR3, the DNA is TGTGCCACCAGGTGGGCGGGGGACTACGAGCAGTACGTC. It codes for CATRWAGDYEQYV. The rearrangement links TRBV15 to TRBJ2-7; 7 bases agree with TRBD2. The CDR3 loop spans 13 amino acids. Germline V gene sequence: CDR1 LNHNV, CDR2 YYDKDF (reference sequence). J lost 3 bases, V lost 6 bases, and 5 bases had no gene match.

This chain uses TRBV7-9 with TRBJ1-2, with D uncertain. Germline-derived CDR1 and CDR2 are SEHNR and FQNEAQ (reference sequence). There are 14 residues in the CDR3. V lost 1 base to trimming and J lost 4 bases, with 10 bases between them. DNA of the CDR3: TGTGCCAGCAGCTTAGGGGGAGTGAGCTATGGCTACACCTTC. It translates to CASSLGGVSYGYTF.

V usage is TRBV10-2 and J usage is TRBJ1-2; 8 bases are shared with TRBD1. Looked up from germline, CDR1 is WSHSY and CDR2 is SAAADI. This CDR3 spans 15 amino acids. The V segment lost 5 bases and the J segment 2 bases; nucleotides outside the gene matches: 7. DNA of the CDR3: TGCGCCAGCAGTCCTACCGGACAGGGCAACTATGGCTACACCTTC. It translates to CASSPTGQGNYGYTF.

Comments on this clonotype: This may arise from a read error, as a much more abundant clone is one base away. V usage is TRBV7-4 and J usage is TRBJ2-2; the D gene is possibly TRBD1 (5 bases). Per germline, CDR1 SGHVT and CDR2 SQSDAQ. Between the trimmed V and J ends, which lost 5 bases and 2 bases, there was a span of 6 bases. The CDR3 spans 13 residues. The CDR3 reads CASSGQNTGELFF. In DNA form, the CDR3 reads TGTGCCAGCAGCGGACAAAACACCGGGGAGCTGTTTTTT.

This clonotype has a handful of counts. The chain has TRBV28 and TRBJ1-6, with 9 bases matching TRBD1. Trimming removed 6 bases from V and 5 bases from J; junction bases left unmatched: 14. This CDR3 contains 18 residues. Germline CDR1 and CDR2: MDHEN and SYDVKM. CDR3 region: CASSSSYRDRVDNSPLHF. CDR3 DNA sequence: TGTGCCAGCAGCTCCAGTTACAGGGACAGGGTAGATAATTCACCCCTCCACTTT.

This clonotype came up a few times. The chain combines TRBV5-4 with TRBJ2-7, with 7 bases lining up with TRBD2. V lost 3 bases to trimming and J lost 6 bases; unmatched junction nucleotides: 9. The CDR3 is made up of 14 amino acids. Per the germline V gene, CDR1 is SGHNT and CDR2 is YYREEE (reference sequence). As DNA, the CDR3 is TGTGCCAGCAGCTCAGGACTAGTTCTCAGCGAGCAGTACTTC. Protein: CASSSGLVLSEQYF.

CDR3 DNA: TGTGCCAGCAGTTACTTGGGACGCCGCACAGATACGCAGTATTTT. Amino acids: CASSYLGRRTDTQYF. This chain uses TRBV6-5 with TRBJ2-3; D is possibly TRBD1 or TRBD2 (5 bases each). In germline, CDR1 is MNHEY, CDR2 SVGAGI. V shed 1 base and J shed 1 base, with 9 bases lying between them. The CDR3 totals 15 residues.

This clonotype was seen ten or more times. The chain carries TRBV7-2 and TRBJ1-5; the match to TRBD1 covers 9 bases. The length of the CDR3 is 19 residues. J gave up 0 bases and V 0 bases, and 9 bases lay outside the gene matches. Germline CDR1 is SGHTA and CDR2 is FQGNSA. This CDR3 is CASSLAPGQGPYSNQPQHF. DNA of the CDR3: TGTGCCAGCAGCTTAGCACCGGGACAGGGACCTTATAGCAATCAGCCCCAGCATTTT. Based on the CDR3 plus reference TRBV7-2 and TRBJ1-5, the full variable domain is GAGVSQSPSNKVTEKGKDVELRCDPISGHTALYWYRQSLGQGLEFLIYFQGNSAPDKSGLPSDRFSAERTGGSVSTLTIQRTQQEDSAVYLCASSLAPGQGPYSNQPQHFGDGTRLSIL.

To note about this clonotype: This clone may be a read error of a much larger clone one base away. The rearrangement uses TRBV7-2 and TRBJ2-1; 9 nucleotides match TRBD2. Looked up from germline, CDR1 is SGHTA and CDR2 is FQGNSA. The CDR3 is 16 amino acids. V gave up 1 base and J gave up 8 bases; unmatched junction bases: 9. Here the CDR3 DNA reads TGTGCCAGCAGCTTAGAGAGCGGGGGGTTGTACGATGAGCAGTTCTTC. The encoded protein is CASSLESGGLYDEQFF.

This chain links TRBV7-8 with TRBJ2-2; no definite D call. The CDR3 is 14 residues long. Trimming took off 2 bases at V and 5 bases at J, with 9 bases between the two ends. Germline CDR1 is SGHVS and CDR2 is FQNEAQ. The CDR3 spells CASSLQVSTGELFF. CDR3 coding DNA: TGTGCCAGCAGCTTACAGGTTTCAACCGGGGAGCTGTTTTTT.

This clonotype was counted many times. V gene TRBV6-1 combines with J gene TRBJ2-5; TRBD2 matches at 12 bases. The CDR3 spans 15 residues. V lost 4 bases to trimming and J lost 5 bases; unmatched junction nucleotides: 5. The germline gives CDR1 MNHNS, CDR2 SASEGT. Written as DNA, the CDR3 is TGTGCCAGCAGTGCCGGACTAGCGGGGACCGAGACCCAGTACTTC. As protein: CASSAGLAGTETQYF.

This chain uses TRBV7-9 with TRBJ2-7; the match to TRBD1 covers 7 bases. Looked up from germline, CDR1 is SEHNR and CDR2 is FQNEAQ (reference sequence). V was pared by 5 bases and J by 5 bases, with 12 bases of the junction left unmatched. There are 15 residues in the CDR3. The CDR3 bases are TGTGCCAGCAGCCCAAGGACAGGTGGCTGGAACGAGCAGTACTTC. Residues: CASSPRTGGWNEQYF.

The chain couples TRBV7-6 to TRBJ1-1; 7 positions agree with TRBD1. With V trimmed by 5 bases and J by 5 bases, 14 bases remained unmatched. Germline V gene sequence: CDR1 SGHVS, CDR2 FNYEAQ. The CDR3 consists of 16 residues. CDR3 loop: CASSAGQPPPWTEAFF. The CDR3, as DNA: TGTGCCAGCAGCGCGGGACAGCCTCCTCCGTGGACTGAAGCTTTCTTT.

The chain links TRBV5-1 to TRBJ2-3; 9 positions match TRBD2. The CDR3 runs 17 residues. Germline lookup yields CDR1 SGHRS and CDR2 YFSETQ. After removal of 1 base from V and 5 bases from J, the junction contained 11 bases not matched to a gene. CDR3 sequence: CASSLNSGGQGGDTQYF. The CDR3 region has the DNA TGCGCCAGCAGCTTGAATAGCGGGGGTCAAGGTGGAGATACGCAGTATTTT.

This clonotype was counted only a few times. The genes are TRBV7-9 and TRBJ1-2, with D hard to call. This CDR3 comprises 17 residues. Per the germline V gene, CDR1 is SEHNR and CDR2 is FQNEAQ (reference sequence). Trimming pared 5 bases from V and 6 bases from J, leaving 25 bases between. CDR3 nucleotide sequence: TGTGCCAGCAGCCCTAGGCAAGCGTCTCCGGGAAAGGATGGCTACACCTTC. Translation gives CASSPRQASPGKDGYTF.

In its sample, this clonotype was seen many times. The V call is TRBV6-1, the J call TRBJ2-3, with 15 bases lining up with TRBD2. The V and J ends lost 2 bases and 3 bases, in that order; junction bases with no gene match: 6. This CDR3 is built from 18 residues. The germline CDR1 and CDR2 sequences are MNHNS and SASEGT. DNA of the CDR3: TGTGCCAGCAGTGAATGGGGACTAGCGGGGGGACGGACAGATACGCAGTATTTT. Translated: CASSEWGLAGGRTDTQYF.

In the case of this clonotype: A read error may explain this, as a much larger clone is one base away. The chain joins TRBV20-1 to TRBJ1-2; D possibly corresponds to TRBD1 (5 bases). The CDR3 runs to 12 residues. The ends were cut back, 6 bases at V and 10 bases at J, with 18 bases in the middle. Germline V CDR1 and CDR2: DFQATT, SNEGSKA (reference sequence). CDR3 amino acids: CSAPPGAPDYTF. CDR3 in DNA: TGCAGTGCCCCACCCGGGGCGCCGGACTACACCTTC.

The chain carries TRBV6-2 or TRBV6-3 and TRBJ1-5, with D hard to call. Per germline, CDR1 MNHEY and CDR2 SVGEGT. CDR3 length equals 16 residues. V gave up 10 bases and J gave up 3 bases, with 22 bases separating them. The CDR3 region is CATLPTYEGFNQPQHF. For the CDR3, the DNA is TGTGCCACCCTCCCGACTTACGAGGGTTTCAATCAGCCCCAGCATTTT.

This clonotype turned up a few times. J is TRBJ2-3 and V is TRBV7-9, with 9 bases that match TRBD2. The germline V gene has CDR1 SEHNR and CDR2 FQNEAQ (reference sequence). CDR3 length: 15 residues. The junction had 6 bases not matched to a gene; V was cut back by 6 bases and J by 2 bases. The CDR3 DNA reads as TGTGCCAGCAGGTTGAGCGGGGGGTACACAGATACGCAGTATTTT. Amino acids: CASRLSGGYTDTQYF.